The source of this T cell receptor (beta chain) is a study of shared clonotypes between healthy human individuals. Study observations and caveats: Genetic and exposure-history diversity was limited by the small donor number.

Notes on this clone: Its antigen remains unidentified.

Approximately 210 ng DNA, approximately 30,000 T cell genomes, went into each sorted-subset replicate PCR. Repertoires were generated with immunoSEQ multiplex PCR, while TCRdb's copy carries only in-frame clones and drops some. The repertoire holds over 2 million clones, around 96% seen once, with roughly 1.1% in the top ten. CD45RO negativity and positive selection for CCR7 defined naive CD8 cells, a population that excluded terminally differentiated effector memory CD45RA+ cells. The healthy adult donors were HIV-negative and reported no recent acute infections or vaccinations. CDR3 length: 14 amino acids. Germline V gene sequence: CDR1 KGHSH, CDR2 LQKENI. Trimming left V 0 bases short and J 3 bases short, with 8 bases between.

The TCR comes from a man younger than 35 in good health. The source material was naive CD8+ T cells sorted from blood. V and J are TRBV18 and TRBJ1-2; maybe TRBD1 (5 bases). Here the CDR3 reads CASSPPGGDYGYTF. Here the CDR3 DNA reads TGTGCCAGCTCACCACCGGGAGGGGACTATGGCTACACCTTC.